This TCR beta chain was captured in a study of regulatory T cells in long-lasting Graves disease. Overall study results and limits: The study found lower TCR diversity in persistent Graves' patients than in newly diagnosed ones. Between persistent patients, 2,500 to 3,500 public clonotypes were shared, exceeding the approximately 990 shared between new patients.

CDR3 regions were amplified by Arm-PCR using iRepertoire HTBI primers to build TCR beta libraries. One entry per CDR3 protein, called by TCRdb with MiXCR from the multiplex PCR reads. The data hold approximately 300,000 distinct CDR3 sequences, with roughly 18% observed a single time. Many counts were recorded for this clonotype. The target antigen is unknown. Germline V gene lookup returns CDR1 LNHDA and CDR2 SQIVND (reference sequence). The CDR3 length is 14 residues. J lost 5 bases, V lost 5 bases, and 5 bases had no gene match. Noted time point: newly diagnosed GD, antithyroid drugs for less than 3 months. The TCR library was prepared using RNA isolated from PBMCs. Graves' disease diagnosis was established per American Thyroid Association guidelines.

This material consisted of peripheral blood mononuclear cells (PBMCs), taken at new diagnosis, from a patient treated with antithyroid drugs. The chain uses TRBV19 and TRBJ2-1; 8 positions match TRBD2. This TCR was sampled from a female donor with Graves disease. CDR3 loop: CASSDGTRNNEQFF. CDR3 sequence (DNA): TGTGCCAGTAGTGACGGGACTAGGAACAATGAGCAGTTCTTC. The full variable domain, with the rest looked up from reference TRBV19 and TRBJ2-1, is DGGITQSPKYLFRKEGQNVTLSCEQNLNHDAMYWYRQDPGQGLRLIYYSQIVNDFQKGDIAEGYSVSREKKESFPLTVTSAQKNPTAFYLCASSDGTRNNEQFFGPGTRLTVL.